This T cell receptor beta chain was profiled in a study of blood T cell repertoires in COVID-19. The repertoire was sequenced with immunoSEQ multiplex PCR; TCRdb's copy has only in-frame clones and lacks some. The sample yields 30,000 to 40,000 clones, around 75% seen once. The V segment lost 0 bases and the J segment 3 bases; nucleotides outside the gene matches: 4. The CDR3 is 15 amino acids. Germline V gene lookup returns CDR1 MNHNS and CDR2 SASEGT. The sequenced sample was peripheral blood. The sequence came from a man aged 80 or over with active or convalescent COVID-19. V is TRBV6-1 and J is TRBJ2-7, with 8 bases lining up with TRBD2. CDR3 in DNA: TGTGCCAGCAGTGAAGCGGGGACTAGTATCTACGAGCAGTACTTC. As protein: CASSEAGTSIYEQYF.